Sequencing of this T cell receptor (beta chain) was carried out in a study of CXCR3-negative and CXCR3-positive naive CD8 T cells. Findings and limits, study-wide: Both of the naive subsets showed about the same high diversity, but memory CD8+ cells had much less. The study inferred TCR strength from TRB CDR3 properties and found comparable surface CD5 between naive subsets. Similar TRBV-TRBJ usage characterized naive CXCR3-negative and CXCR3-positive cells; memory cells differed.

The CDR3 totals 12 residues. In germline, CDR1 is LNHDA, CDR2 SQIVND (reference sequence). Approximately 320,000 cells per CD8+ T cell subset were flow-sorted in triplicate. Comments on this clonotype: As yet, its antigen is unknown.

Libraries were UMI-labeled 5' RACE TRB cDNA. TCRdb derives one entry per CDR3 protein from the 5' RACE reads, leaving out DNA. The repertoire table contains 130,000 or so distinct CDR3 sequences. This receptor was identified in a human donor in good health. Some clones in this sample may be carry-over from other donors' samples. The chain has TRBV19 and TRBJ1-6; the D gene TCRdb calls, TRBD1, cannot be checked with no DNA. Sequenced material: naive CXCR3- CD8+ T cells from blood. Subset given: CD45RO-CCR7+CD27+CD95- naive CD8+ T cells lacking CXCR3 (TNR3-). The CDR3 loop is CASTGPGTPLHF.